The rows below give T cell receptor beta chains drawn from one sample of a study of T cell responses to AZD1222 COVID-19 vaccine. Only in-frame clones appear in the TCRdb table, and some are missing; sequencing was by immunoSEQ multiplex PCR. The table includes roughly 100,000 clones, 93% detected once. The sample consisted of peripheral blood, taken on day 0 of AZD1222 vaccination. These receptors originate from an adult in good health. Each CDR3 is given with its conserved first and last residue. The D gene is left open where the match is weak. Size is stated for part of the rows, as once, few or many counts, or as a class when the clone is expanded.

TRBV5-1	TRBJ1-1	-	TRBD1	CATSPTGGEAFF	TGCGCCACCTCACCGACAGGGGGTGAAGCTTTCTTT
TRBV25-1	TRBJ2-2	-	TRBD2	CASHRSLAGVGTGELFF	TGTGCCAGCCATAGGTCTCTAGCGGGAGTTGGTACCGGGGAGCTGTTTTTT
TRBV4-1	TRBJ1-2	-	-	CASSLRPRDGYTF	TGCGCCAGCAGCCTTCGGCCCAGGGATGGCTACACCTTC
TRBV20-1	TRBJ2-5	-	-	CSGRNQETQYF	TGCAGTGGACGGAACCAAGAGACCCAGTACTTC
TRBV7-8	TRBJ2-1	-	-	CASSLVVGSNEQFF	TGTGCCAGCAGCTTAGTAGTCGGGAGCAATGAGCAGTTCTTC
TRBV5-4	TRBJ2-1	-	-	CASSHRDSYNEQFF	TGTGCCAGCAGCCACCGGGACTCTTACAATGAGCAGTTCTTC
TRBV7-8	TRBJ2-3	-	TRBD1	CASSSTGGGTDTQYF	TGTGCCAGCAGCTCGACAGGGGGTGGCACAGATACGCAGTATTTT
TRBV14	TRBJ2-1	-	-	CASSHRGSGYNEQFF	TGTGCCAGCAGCCATCGGGGTAGCGGTTACAATGAGCAGTTCTTC
TRBV24-1	TRBJ2-7	-	-	CATIIVAESLQEDEQYF	TGTGCCACCATCATTGTGGCAGAGAGCCTACAAGAGGACGAGCAGTACTTC
TRBV2	TRBJ2-7	-	TRBD1	CASRQGYEQYF	TGTGCCAGCCGACAGGGGTACGAGCAGTACTTC
TRBV5-1	TRBJ2-7	-	TRBD1	CASSLDGTGMYEQYF	TGCGCCAGCAGCTTGGACGGGACAGGGATGTACGAGCAGTACTTC
TRBV30	TRBJ1-6	-	TRBD1	CACSNPRDRGSPLHF	TGTGCCTGCTCCAACCCCCGGGACAGGGGGTCACCCCTCCACTTT
TRBV14	TRBJ2-1	-	-	CASSQDRWGRNEQFF	TGTGCCAGCAGCCAAGACCGGTGGGGGAGGAATGAGCAGTTCTTC
TRBV19	TRBJ2-1	-	-	CASSKGLESSYNEQFF	TGTGCCAGTAGTAAGGGATTGGAAAGCTCCTACAATGAGCAGTTCTTC
TRBV29-1	TRBJ2-1	-	-	CSGGDNEQFF	TGCAGCGGTGGGGACAATGAGCAGTTCTTC
TRBV9	TRBJ2-1	-	-	CASSVVDSYNEQFF	TGTGCCAGCAGCGTTGTAGACTCCTACAATGAGCAGTTCTTC
TRBV9	TRBJ2-3	-	TRBD2	CASSNLPGLDHYTQYF	TGTGCCAGCAGCAACCTCCCGGGACTAGACCATTATACGCAGTATTTT
TRBV2	TRBJ1-1	-	-	CASSFSPAEAFF	TGTGCCAGCAGCTTTTCGCCAGCTGAAGCTTTCTTT
TRBV7-9	TRBJ1-2	-	TRBD1	CASSLRGQGNYGYTF	TGTGCCAGCAGCTTAAGGGGACAGGGAAACTATGGCTACACCTTC
TRBV5-1	TRBJ2-1	-	-	CASSLVRVDEQFF	TGCGCCAGCAGCCTGGTGAGGGTCGATGAGCAGTTCTTC
TRBV27	TRBJ2-7	-	-	CASSPRPGRPPSEQYF	TGTGCCAGCAGCCCCCGGCCAGGGCGACCCCCTTCCGAGCAGTACTTC
TRBV7-6	TRBJ1-5	-	-	CASSLAPQGGNQPQHF	TGTGCCAGCAGCTTAGCGCCCCAGGGAGGAAATCAGCCCCAGCATTTT
TRBV7-9	TRBJ2-7	-	-	CASSLSLSEQYF	TGTGCCAGCAGCTTAAGTTTGTCCGAGCAGTACTTC
TRBV21-1	TRBJ1-3	-	-	CASNQRTEDGNTIYF	TGTGCCAGCAACCAAAGGACAGAGGATGGAAACACCATATATTTT
TRBV4-2	TRBJ2-2	-	-	CASSQAETPGTGELFF	TGTGCCAGCAGCCAAGCGGAGACTCCTGGGACCGGGGAGCTGTTTTTT
TRBV9	TRBJ2-3	few	TRBD2	CASSVGLAGDTQYF	TGTGCCAGCAGCGTGGGACTAGCGGGAGATACGCAGTATTTT
TRBV29-1	TRBJ2-7	-	TRBD2	CSAGTSGQKYF	TGCAGCGCCGGGACTAGCGGACAGAAGTACTTC
TRBV10-1	TRBJ2-1	-	-	CASSDSIGDEQFF	TGCGCCAGCAGTGACTCGATCGGGGATGAGCAGTTCTTC
TRBV21-1	TRBJ2-5	-	-	CASSGQKYQETQYF	TGTGCCAGCAGCGGACAGAAGTACCAAGAGACCCAGTACTTC